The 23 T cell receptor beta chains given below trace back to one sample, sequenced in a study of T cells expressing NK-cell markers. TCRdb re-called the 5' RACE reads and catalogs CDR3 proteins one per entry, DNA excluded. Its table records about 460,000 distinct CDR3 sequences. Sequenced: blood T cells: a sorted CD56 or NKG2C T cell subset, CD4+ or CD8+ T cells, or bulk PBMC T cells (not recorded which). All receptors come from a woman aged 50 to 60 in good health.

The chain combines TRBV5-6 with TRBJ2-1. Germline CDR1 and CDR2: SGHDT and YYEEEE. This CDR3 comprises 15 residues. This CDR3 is CASSFLLSSYNEQFF.

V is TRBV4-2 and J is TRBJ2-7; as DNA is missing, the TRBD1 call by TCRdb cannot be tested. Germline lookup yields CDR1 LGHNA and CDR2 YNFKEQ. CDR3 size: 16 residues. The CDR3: CASSQEGTGPHYEQYF.

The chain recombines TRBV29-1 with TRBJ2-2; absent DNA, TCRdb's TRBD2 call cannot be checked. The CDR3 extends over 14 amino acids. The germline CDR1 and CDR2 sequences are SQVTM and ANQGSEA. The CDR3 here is CSVARRELTGELFF.

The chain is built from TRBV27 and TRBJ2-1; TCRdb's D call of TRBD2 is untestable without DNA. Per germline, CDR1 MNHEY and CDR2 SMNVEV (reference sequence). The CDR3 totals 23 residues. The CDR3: CASSLNPGQGGTSGSNTIYEQFF.

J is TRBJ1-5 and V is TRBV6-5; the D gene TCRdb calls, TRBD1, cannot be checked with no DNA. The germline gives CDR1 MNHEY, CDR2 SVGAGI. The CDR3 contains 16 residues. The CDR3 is CATSPLGRNSNQPQHF.

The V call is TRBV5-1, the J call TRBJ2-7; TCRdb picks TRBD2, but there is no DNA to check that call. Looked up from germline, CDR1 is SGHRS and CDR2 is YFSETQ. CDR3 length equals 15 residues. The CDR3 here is CASSQDPGYVYEQYF.

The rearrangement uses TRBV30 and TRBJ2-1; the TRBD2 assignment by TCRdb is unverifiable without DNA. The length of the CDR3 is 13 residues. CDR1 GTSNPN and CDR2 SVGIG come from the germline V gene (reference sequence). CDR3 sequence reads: CAWSVREGLEQFF.

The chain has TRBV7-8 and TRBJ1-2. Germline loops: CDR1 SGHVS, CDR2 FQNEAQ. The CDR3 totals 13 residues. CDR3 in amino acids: CASSWQGRVGYTF.

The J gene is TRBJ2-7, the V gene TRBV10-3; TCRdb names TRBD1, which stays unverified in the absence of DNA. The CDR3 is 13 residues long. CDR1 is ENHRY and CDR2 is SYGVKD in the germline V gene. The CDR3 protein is CAISGGGTGEQYF.

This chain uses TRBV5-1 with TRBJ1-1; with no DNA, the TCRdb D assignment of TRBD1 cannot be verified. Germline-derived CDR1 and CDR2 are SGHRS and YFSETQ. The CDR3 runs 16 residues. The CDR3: CASSLVWQGSGTEAFF. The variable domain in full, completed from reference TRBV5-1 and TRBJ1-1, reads KAGVTQTPRYLIKTRGQQVTLSCSPISGHRSVSWYQQTPGQGLQFLFEYFSETQRNKGNFPGRFSGRQFSNSRSEMNVSTLELGDSALYLCASSLVWQGSGTEAFFGQGTRLTVV.

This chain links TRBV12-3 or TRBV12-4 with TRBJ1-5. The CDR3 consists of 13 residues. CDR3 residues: CASSQYSNQPQHF.

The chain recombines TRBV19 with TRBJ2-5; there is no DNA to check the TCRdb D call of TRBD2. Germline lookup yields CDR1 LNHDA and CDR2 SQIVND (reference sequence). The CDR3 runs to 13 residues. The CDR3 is CASSMLARETQYF.

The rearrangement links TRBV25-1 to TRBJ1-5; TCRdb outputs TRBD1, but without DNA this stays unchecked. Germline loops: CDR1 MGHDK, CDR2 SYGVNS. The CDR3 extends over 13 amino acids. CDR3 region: CASSEWGDQPQHF. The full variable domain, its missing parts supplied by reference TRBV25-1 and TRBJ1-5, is EADIYQTPRYLVIGTGKKITLECSQTMGHDKMYWYQQDPGMELHLIHYSYGVNSTEKGDLSSESTVSRIRTEHFPLTLESARPSHTSQYLCASSEWGDQPQHFGDGTRLSIL.

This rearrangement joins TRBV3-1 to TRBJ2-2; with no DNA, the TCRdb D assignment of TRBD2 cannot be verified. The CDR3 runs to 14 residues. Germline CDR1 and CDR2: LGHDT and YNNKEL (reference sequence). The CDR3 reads CASAATLVAGELFF.

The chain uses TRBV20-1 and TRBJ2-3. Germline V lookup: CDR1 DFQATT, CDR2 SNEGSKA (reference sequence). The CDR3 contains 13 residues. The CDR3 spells CSATPWPFASQYF.

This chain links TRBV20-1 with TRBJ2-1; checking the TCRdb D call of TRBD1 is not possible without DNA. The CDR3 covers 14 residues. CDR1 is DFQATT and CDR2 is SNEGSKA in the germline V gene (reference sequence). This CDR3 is CSAPFGDKGNEQFF.

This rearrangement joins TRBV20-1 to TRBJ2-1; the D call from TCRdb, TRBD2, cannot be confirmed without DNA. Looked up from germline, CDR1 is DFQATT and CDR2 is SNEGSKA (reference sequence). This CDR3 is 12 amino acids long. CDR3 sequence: CSASLGTREQFF.

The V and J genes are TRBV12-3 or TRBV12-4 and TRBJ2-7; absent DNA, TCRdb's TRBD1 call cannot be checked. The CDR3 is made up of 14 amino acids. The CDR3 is CASSLAQGYNEQYF.

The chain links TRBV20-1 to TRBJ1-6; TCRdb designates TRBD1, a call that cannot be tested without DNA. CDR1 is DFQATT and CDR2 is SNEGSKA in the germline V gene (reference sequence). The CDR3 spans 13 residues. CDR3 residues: CSAEGDRLSPLHF.

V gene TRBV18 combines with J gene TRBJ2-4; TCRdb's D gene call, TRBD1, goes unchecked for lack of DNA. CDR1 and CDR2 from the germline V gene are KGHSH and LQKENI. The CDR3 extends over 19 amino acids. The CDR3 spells CASSPPRELGQLAKNIQYF.

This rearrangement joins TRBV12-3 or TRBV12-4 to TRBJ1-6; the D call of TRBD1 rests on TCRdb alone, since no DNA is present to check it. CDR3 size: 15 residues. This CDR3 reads CASSFLQGLRSPLHF.

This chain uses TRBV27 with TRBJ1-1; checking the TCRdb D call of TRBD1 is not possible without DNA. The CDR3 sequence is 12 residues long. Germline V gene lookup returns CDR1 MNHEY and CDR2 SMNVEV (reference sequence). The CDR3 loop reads CASRDYRAEAFF.

The CDR3 reads CASSFGQYSNQPQHF. The genes are TRBV12-3 or TRBV12-4 and TRBJ1-5. The length of the CDR3 is 15 residues.